The text below deals with one TCR beta chain. The data were obtained in a study of blood T cell repertoires in COVID-19. The CDR3 contains 14 residues. The germline V gene encodes CDR1 SEHNR and CDR2 FQNEAQ (reference sequence). The V end was cut by 3 bases, the J end by 5 bases, with 14 bases between. Original analysis: Quantification of nucleated cells was approximated via reference gene primer amplification. The data were produced by immunoSEQ multiplex PCR, yet TCRdb's version contains in-frame clones alone and is incomplete. V, J and clone size were drawn from that table, and D and trimming were deduced from the DNA. The sample has over 200,000 clones; under 90% are singletons.

This receptor was obtained from a man between 18 and 35 years old who had recovered from COVID-19. The specimen sequenced was PBMCs or T cells enriched from blood (not recorded which). The genes are TRBV7-9 and TRBJ2-7; perhaps TRBD2 as D (5 bases). CDR3 protein: CASSFGVLVDEQYF. CDR3 DNA: TGTGCCAGCAGCTTCGGGGTGCTAGTTGACGAGCAGTACTTC.